This T cell receptor (beta chain) was retrieved from a study of graft-versus-host responses after intestinal transplantation. Study-level background: All of the recipients had induction that used anti-thymocyte globulin, then tacrolimus and steroids for two to three years.

Sequencing used immunoSEQ multiplex PCR; TCRdb keeps in-frame clones, though not all of them. The data hold roughly 100,000 clones, with about 90% observed a single time. Overall study findings and caveats: GvH clonotypes were identified within recipient marrow, with a subset emerging first in ileum or blood.

The CDR3 consists of 17 residues. Germline trimming cut 4 bases from V and 6 bases from J; bases unmatched to any gene: 10. Germline CDR1 LNHDA, CDR2 SQIVND (reference sequence). Notes on this clone: Its antigen is unknown.

This rearrangement joins TRBV19 to TRBJ2-1, with 12 bases identical to TRBD1. This clonotype was sampled from a human donor who received an intestinal transplant. The specimen comprised unstimulated CD4+ T cells sorted from spleen or lymph node cells, sampled before intestinal transplant. The CDR3, as DNA: TGTGCCAGTAGTACCGGGACCGGGACAGGGGGCTCCAATGAGCAGTTCTTC. Protein: CASSTGTGTGGSNEQFF.